This is a list of T cell receptor beta chains from one sample in a study of T cells in tumors after PD-1 blockade. Produced via immunoSEQ multiplex PCR; TCRdb's table is partial and in-frame only. The table has tens of thousands of clones, around 67% seen once. Sequences were derived from PBMCs, sampled after anti-PD-1 treatment. The receptors stem from a human donor with basal cell carcinoma. Both conserved end residues are part of each CDR3. The D gene is left open where the match is weak. The size field is filled for only some rows; it gives once, few, many or a size class.

NA,TRBV29-1,TRBJ2-7,NA,CSVGRVLGYEQYF,TGCAGCGTTGGCAGGGTTTTGGGCTACGAGCAGTACTTC
NA,TRBV3-1/TRBV3-2,TRBJ1-2,NA,CASSQEGPGVNYGYTF,TGTGCCAGCAGCCAAGAAGGACCGGGGGTTAACTATGGCTACACCTTC
NA,TRBV21-1,TRBJ2-3,NA,CASSSQGSTDTQYF,TGTGCCAGCAGCTCACAGGGGAGCACAGATACGCAGTATTTT
TRBD2,TRBV28,TRBJ2-7,NA,CASSLNGGADEQYF,TGTGCCAGCAGTTTAAACGGGGGGGCCGACGAGCAGTACTTC
TRBD1,TRBV24-1,TRBJ2-1,NA,CATRLGQGAQNEQFF,TGTGCCACCAGACTAGGACAGGGGGCGCAAAATGAGCAGTTCTTC
NA,TRBV30,TRBJ1-1,NA,CAWSVGGTEAFF,TGTGCCTGGAGTGTAGGGGGAACTGAAGCTTTCTTT
NA,TRBV29-1,TRBJ1-1,few,CSVDRMGENTEAFF,TGCAGCGTTGATAGGATGGGAGAGAACACTGAAGCTTTCTTT
TRBD2,TRBV28,TRBJ2-3,NA,CASSLSSLAGVGTDTQYF,TGTGCCAGCAGTTTAAGTTCACTAGCGGGGGTGGGCACAGATACGCAGTATTTT
NA,TRBV4-1,TRBJ1-4,NA,CASSHLGGNEKLFF,TGCGCCAGCAGCCATTTGGGGGGAAATGAAAAACTGTTTTTT
NA,TRBV11-1,TRBJ1-1,NA,CASSLGLNTEAFF,TGTGCCAGCAGCTTAGGGTTGAACACTGAAGCTTTCTTT
NA,TRBV28,TRBJ1-2,NA,CASSLHRTEYGYTF,TGTGCCAGCAGTTTACACCGGACAGAGTATGGCTACACCTTC
NA,TRBV11-1,TRBJ2-5,NA,CASSHRRAGFQETQYF,TGTGCCAGCAGCCACCGTCGGGCGGGCTTCCAAGAGACCCAGTACTTC
NA,TRBV12-3/TRBV12-4,TRBJ2-7,NA,CASSLWGDEQYF,TGTGCCAGCAGTTTATGGGGCGACGAGCAGTACTTC
NA,TRBV25-1,TRBJ2-1,NA,CAITRVDSPAYNEQFF,TGTGCCATCACCCGAGTTGACAGCCCAGCTTACAATGAGCAGTTCTTC
NA,TRBV2,TRBJ2-2,NA,CASSRENTGELFF,TGTGCCAGCAGTCGGGAGAACACCGGGGAGCTGTTTTTT
TRBD2,TRBV5-1,TRBJ2-1,NA,CASLRLAGGQNEQFF,TGCGCCAGTCTTAGACTAGCGGGGGGCCAGAATGAGCAGTTCTTC
TRBD2,TRBV7-8,TRBJ2-2,NA,CASSFRGGLVRELFF,TGTGCCAGCAGCTTTCGGGGGGGGCTAGTCCGGGAGCTGTTTTTT
NA,TRBV18,TRBJ1-1,NA,CASSRSTNTEAFF,TGTGCCAGCTCACGATCTACGAACACTGAAGCTTTCTTT
NA,TRBV14,TRBJ1-1,few,CASSQGYTEAFF,TGTGCCAGCAGCCAGGGGTACACTGAAGCTTTCTTT
NA,TRBV19,TRBJ2-5,NA,CASSARGGRETQYF,TGTGCCAGTAGTGCTCGTGGAGGGCGGGAGACCCAGTACTTC
NA,TRBV11-2,TRBJ2-7,NA,CASTTDSKSEQYF,TGTGCCAGCACAACGGACAGTAAGAGCGAGCAGTACTTC
NA,TRBV6-5,TRBJ2-2,NA,CASSYGTGELFF,TGTGCCAGCAGTTATGGCACCGGGGAGCTGTTTTTT
TRBD1,TRBV7-2,TRBJ1-6,NA,CASSSTGGSSPLHF,TGTGCCAGCAGCTCTACAGGGGGCTCTTCACCCCTCCACTTT
NA,TRBV29-1,TRBJ2-7,NA,CSVELNSRAGEQYF,TGCAGCGTTGAACTGAACAGTCGAGCTGGGGAGCAGTACTTC
TRBD2,TRBV28,TRBJ2-3,NA,CASSGTSGGFLTDTQYF,TGTGCCAGCAGTGGGACGAGCGGGGGGTTCCTCACAGATACGCAGTATTTT
TRBD2,TRBV6-5,TRBJ2-3,NA,CASRHRAGGPDTQYF,TGTGCCAGCAGACATCGAGCGGGGGGGCCAGATACGCAGTATTTT
TRBD1,TRBV15,TRBJ2-2,few,CATRKDRAVTGELFF,TGTGCCACCAGAAAGGACAGGGCGGTCACCGGGGAGCTGTTTTTT
NA,TRBV12-3/TRBV12-4,TRBJ2-3,NA,CASSGTGRDTQYF,TGTGCCAGCAGTGGCACAGGGCGCGATACGCAGTATTTT
NA,TRBV3-1/TRBV3-2,TRBJ1-2,NA,CASSQQGGLYTF,TGTGCCAGCAGCCAGCAGGGAGGATTATACACCTTC
TRBD2,TRBV6-5,TRBJ2-1,NA,CASSYRGGEQFF,TGTGCCAGCAGTTACCGCGGGGGGGAGCAGTTCTTC
NA,TRBV5-6,TRBJ2-7,NA,CASSSPWGAAYEQYF,TGTGCCAGCAGCTCCCCTTGGGGGGCCGCCTACGAGCAGTACTTC
NA,TRBV4-1,TRBJ1-2,NA,CASSQLRDGRYGYTF,TGCGCCAGCAGCCAATTACGGGACGGCAGGTACGGCTACACCTTC
NA,TRBV2,TRBJ1-2,NA,CASTSRGSYGYTF,TGTGCCAGCACCTCGAGAGGGAGCTATGGCTACACCTTC
NA,TRBV29-1,TRBJ1-2,NA,CSVDEGYRDGYTF,TGCAGCGTTGATGAGGGATACAGGGATGGCTACACCTTC
NA,TRBV7-2,TRBJ1-1,NA,CASSLGGGKNTEAFF,TGTGCCAGCAGCTTAGGGGGCGGAAAAAACACTGAAGCTTTCTTT
TRBD1,TRBV7-8,TRBJ2-7,NA,CASSRQGRIYEQYF,TGTGCCAGCAGCCGACAGGGTAGGATCTACGAGCAGTACTTC
TRBD1,TRBV18,TRBJ1-1,once,CASSPSYRGSIEAFF,TGTGCCAGCTCACCATCTTACAGGGGGTCCATTGAAGCTTTCTTT
TRBD2,TRBV27,TRBJ2-2,NA,CASSPSGHGELFF,TGTGCCAGCAGTCCTAGCGGGCACGGGGAGCTGTTTTTT
TRBD2,TRBV7-9,TRBJ2-7,few,CASSSGTSGNYEQYF,TGTGCCAGCAGCTCCGGGACTAGCGGGAACTACGAGCAGTACTTC
TRBD1,TRBV4-2,TRBJ2-7,NA,CASSRYRGQGTYEQYF,TGTGCCAGCAGCCGCTATCGGGGACAGGGAACCTACGAGCAGTACTTC
TRBD1,TRBV6-5,TRBJ1-2,NA,CASRRQGGHYGYTF,TGTGCCAGCAGGCGACAGGGAGGTCACTATGGCTACACCTTC